These 25 T cell receptor beta chains were sequenced from one sample in a study of blood T cell repertoires in COVID-19. Some clones are missing from TCRdb's copy, which holds only in-frame ones; the method was immunoSEQ multiplex PCR. The repertoire has some 110,000 clones, 81% of them found once; the top ten carry roughly 9.4%. Specimen: peripheral blood. These receptors all stem from a woman between 70 and 85 years old with acute or convalescent COVID-19.

This clone appeared a few times. The rearrangement joins TRBV3-1 (or the pseudogene TRBV3-2) to TRBJ2-3; no definite D call. Germline CDR1 LGHDT, CDR2 YNNKEL (reference sequence). This CDR3 is built from 14 residues. Trimming took 4 bases from V and 11 from J, leaving 19 bases between them. CDR3 protein: CASSPDTATLRQYF. CDR3 sequence (DNA): TGTGCCAGCAGCCCCGACACTGCAACGCTGAGGCAGTATTTT.

This clone occurred once. This chain connects TRBV7-6 to TRBJ2-7, with D possibly matching TRBD2 (5 bases). Trimming left V 5 bases short and J 5 bases short, with 19 bases between. This CDR3 contains 15 residues. Germline V gene lookup returns CDR1 SGHVS and CDR2 FNYEAQ. The CDR3: CASSPITLVGDEQYF. The CDR3 nucleotides are TGTGCCAGCAGCCCCATTACACTAGTCGGGGACGAGCAGTACTTC.

The J gene is TRBJ1-3, the V gene TRBV4-3, with D tentatively TRBD1 (6 bases). This CDR3 contains 16 residues. Germline assignment: CDR1 LGHNA and CDR2 YSLEER. Trimming left V 0 bases short and J 3 bases short, with 12 bases between. DNA of the CDR3: TGCGCCAGCAGCCAAGACTCAGGGGCTGTTGGAAACACCATATATTTT. Amino acids: CASSQDSGAVGNTIYF.

This clone was seen more than once but under ten times. The rearrangement joins TRBV7-9 to TRBJ2-7, with D possibly matching TRBD1 (5 bases). The CDR3 spans 15 residues. The ends were cut back, 5 bases at V and 3 bases at J, with 17 bases in the middle. Germline V gene lookup returns CDR1 SEHNR and CDR2 FQNEAQ (reference sequence). The CDR3 DNA follows: TGTGCCAGCAGCCTACTGACAGAGACGGACTACGAGCAGTACTTC. Protein: CASSLLTETDYEQYF.

The count of this clone is one. The chain uses TRBV5-4 and TRBJ2-7; tentatively, D is TRBD2 (5 bases). This CDR3 contains 16 residues. V was pared by 0 bases and J by 2 bases, with 15 bases between. From germline, CDR1 is SGHNT and CDR2 YYREEE (reference sequence). The chain's CDR3 is CASSLAGSGRTYEQYF. CDR3 sequence (DNA): TGTGCCAGCAGCTTGGCGGGGAGCGGTCGGACCTACGAGCAGTACTTC. The full variable domain, its missing parts supplied by reference TRBV5-4 and TRBJ2-7, is ETGVTQSPTHLIKTRGQQVTLRCSSQSGHNTVSWYQQALGQGPQFIFQYYREEENGRGNFPPRFSGLQFPNYSSELNVNALELDDSALYLCASSLAGSGRTYEQYFGPGTRLTVT.

The CDR3, as DNA: TGTGCCAGCAGCCCCACTCACAGGTGGGGTTCCTACGAGCAGTACTTC. The encoded protein is CASSPTHRWGSYEQYF. The chain couples TRBV6-2 or TRBV6-3 to TRBJ2-7; D possibly corresponds to TRBD1 (5 bases). The CDR3 spans 16 residues. Trimming took off 6 bases at V and 1 base at J, with 19 bases between the two ends. The germline CDR1 and CDR2 sequences are MNHEY and SVGEGT.

The J gene is TRBJ1-2, the V gene TRBV5-6; tentative D call: TRBD1 (6 bases). In germline, CDR1 is SGHDT, CDR2 YYEEEE. This CDR3 is 15 amino acids long. With 6 bases removed from V and 7 bases from J, the gap between germline ends came to 22 bases. The CDR3 coding sequence is TGTGCCAGCAACCTAGCGGGGGGGCCCCTATCTGGCTACACCTTC. This codes for CASNLAGGPLSGYTF.

The chain recombines TRBV25-1 with TRBJ2-5, with D perhaps matching TRBD2 (7 bases). Germline CDR1 reads MGHDK; CDR2 reads SYGVNS. CDR3 length equals 18 residues. In DNA form, the CDR3 reads TGTGCTACCGGCTATAGTACAGGGTCGGTAGCGGGCCAAGAGACCCAGTACTTC. Protein product: CATGYSTGSVAGQETQYF.

This clone was detected only a few times. The chain recombines TRBV7-8 with TRBJ1-5, with 9 bases lining up with TRBD1. The CDR3 consists of 18 residues. V was pared by 2 bases and J by 6 bases, with 14 bases of the junction left unmatched. Germline CDR1 reads SGHVS; CDR2 reads FQNEAQ. The CDR3 region has the DNA TGTGCCAGCAGCTTATATCATGACAGAGACAGGGGGATTCAGCCCCAGCATTTT. Translating it yields CASSLYHDRDRGIQPQHF.

The chain employs TRBV11-2 and TRBJ2-1; the match to TRBD2 covers 8 bases. The germline gives CDR1 SGHAT, CDR2 FQNNGV. J was trimmed by 0 bases and V by 5 bases; bases with no gene match: 3. The length of the CDR3 is 15 residues. This chain's CDR3 is CASSPGTSSYNEQFF. In nucleotides, the CDR3 is TGTGCCAGCAGCCCTGGGACTAGCTCCTACAATGAGCAGTTCTTC. Looking up the rest from reference TRBV11-2 and TRBJ2-1 gives the full variable domain: EAGVAQSPRYKIIEKRQSVAFWCNPISGHATLYWYQQILGQGPKLLIQFQNNGVVDDSQLPKDRFSAERLKGVDSTLKIQPAKLEDSAVYLCASSPGTSSYNEQFFGPGTRLTVL.

This clone was counted only a few times. The chain combines TRBV11-3 with TRBJ2-2; possible D gene TRBD1, 6 bases. The germline V and J ends were trimmed by 5 bases and 6 bases, with 13 bases remaining between them. Germline V gene lookup returns CDR1 SGHNT and CDR2 YENEEA. The CDR3 is 14 amino acids. DNA of the CDR3: TGTGCCAGCAGCCGGGACACCCAGGCCGGGGAGCTGTTTTTT. Translated: CASSRDTQAGELFF.

V is TRBV2 and J is TRBJ2-7; 11 nucleotides line up with TRBD2. In germline, CDR1 is SNHLY, CDR2 FYNNEI. This CDR3 spans 15 amino acids. Trimming at V came to 6 bases and at J to 3 bases, leaving 7 bases not matched to a gene. The CDR3 DNA reads TGTGCCAGCAGAGCCGGGACTAGCGGCTACTACGAGCAGTACTTC. Translating gives CASRAGTSGYYEQYF.

CDR3: CASYTSDRGNRVYYEQYF. CDR3 bases: TGTGCCAGTTACACGTCGGACAGGGGGAACAGAGTGTACTACGAGCAGTACTTC. V gene TRBV19 combines with J gene TRBJ2-7; 10 bases are a match to TRBD1. There are 18 residues in the CDR3. Trimming took 8 bases from V and 3 from J; bases not matched to a gene: 19. The germline gives CDR1 LNHDA, CDR2 SQIVND (reference sequence).

The rearrangement uses TRBV4-2 and TRBJ2-3; TRBD2 aligns across 13 bases. This CDR3 contains 19 residues. Germline values: CDR1 LGHNA, CDR2 YNFKEQ. Germline trimming cut 1 base from V and 1 base from J; bases unmatched to any gene: 8. DNA of the CDR3: TGTGCCAGCAGCCAAGTGGGACTAGCGGGAATAAGTCGCACAGATACGCAGTATTTT. Translation gives CASSQVGLAGISRTDTQYF.

The chain carries TRBV9 and TRBJ2-5; TRBD2 aligns across 9 bases. The CDR3 is 16 amino acids. The J segment lost 2 bases and the V segment lost 0 bases, leaving 5 bases of the junction unmatched. Per the germline V gene, CDR1 is SGDLS and CDR2 is YYNGEE. This CDR3 reads CASSVAGAGGQETQYF. DNA of the CDR3: TGTGCCAGCAGCGTAGCTGGGGCGGGAGGGCAAGAGACCCAGTACTTC.

The gene calls are TRBV3-1 (or the pseudogene TRBV3-2) and TRBJ2-1; TRBD1 is a possible D gene (6 bases). The germline V gene encodes CDR1 LGHDT and CDR2 YNNKEL (reference sequence). This CDR3 contains 16 residues. V lost 5 bases to trimming and J lost 6 bases, with 20 bases between them. CDR3 residues: CASSSRGREGGNEQFF. The CDR3 DNA sequence: TGTGCCAGCAGCTCAAGGGGACGAGAAGGGGGCAATGAGCAGTTCTTC.

V gene TRBV6-5 combines with J gene TRBJ1-1; maybe TRBD1 (6 bases). The CDR3 consists of 12 residues. Deletions cut 6 bases from V and 3 bases from J, with 8 bases between. Per germline, CDR1 MNHEY and CDR2 SVGAGI. The CDR3 bases are TGTGCCAGCAGGGACAGTTACACTGAAGCTTTCTTT. It is translated as CASRDSYTEAFF.

The chain is built from TRBV7-2 and TRBJ1-4; possible D gene TRBD1, 6 bases. The CDR3 is made up of 17 amino acids. The V and J ends lost 3 bases and 0 bases respectively, with 14 bases between them. The germline V gene has CDR1 SGHTA and CDR2 FQGNSA. The CDR3 here is CASSFGGASPTNEKLFF. The CDR3 bases are TGTGCCAGCAGCTTTGGGGGGGCGAGTCCAACTAATGAAAAACTGTTTTTT. The full variable domain, rest sourced from reference TRBV7-2 and TRBJ1-4, is GAGVSQSPSNKVTEKGKDVELRCDPISGHTALYWYRQSLGQGLEFLIYFQGNSAPDKSGLPSDRFSAERTGGSVSTLTIQRTQQEDSAVYLCASSFGGASPTNEKLFFGSGTQLSVL.

This clone was observed a single time. The chain has TRBV15 and TRBJ2-7, with 13 bases matching TRBD2. V was pared by 5 bases and J by 2 bases, with 9 bases of the junction left unmatched. Germline CDR1 LNHNV, CDR2 YYDKDF (reference sequence). The CDR3 is 17 amino acids. This chain's CDR3 is CATSLGLAGAQTYEQYF. The CDR3 nucleotides read TGTGCCACCAGCCTCGGACTAGCGGGAGCTCAGACCTACGAGCAGTACTTC.

The table lists this clone with a few counts. The chain recombines TRBV10-3 with TRBJ1-5; 9 bases agree with TRBD1. CDR1 and CDR2 from the germline V gene are ENHRY and SYGVKD. The ends lost 6 bases at V and 5 bases at J; junction bases unmatched: 8. This CDR3 has 15 amino acids. In DNA form, the CDR3 reads TGTGCCATCAGATCGGACAGGGGAGGCGATCAGCCCCAGCATTTT. This translates into CAIRSDRGGDQPQHF.

The chain uses TRBV19 and TRBJ2-1; tentatively, D is TRBD2 (5 bases). In germline, CDR1 is LNHDA, CDR2 SQIVND (reference sequence). There are 12 residues in the CDR3. Trimming cost V 1 base and J 7 bases, with 5 bases left between them. The CDR3: CASSIGRNEQFF. CDR3 nucleotides: TGTGCCAGTAGTATAGGGAGGAATGAGCAGTTCTTC.

The chain has TRBV11-3 and TRBJ2-7; 10 bases are shared with TRBD2. CDR1 and CDR2 (germline): SGHNT, YENEEA. The J segment lost 3 bases and the V segment lost 1 base, leaving 3 bases of the junction unmatched. There are 15 residues in the CDR3. The CDR3, as DNA: TGTGCCAGCAGCTTAGGAGGGACTAGCGACTACGAGCAGTACTTC. It translates to CASSLGGTSDYEQYF.

This clone has only one observation. The rearrangement joins TRBV19 to TRBJ1-1; 8 bases align to TRBD1. Germline loops: CDR1 LNHDA, CDR2 SQIVND (reference sequence). V trimming: 4 bases; J trimming: 2 bases; junction bases outside the gene matches: 3. The CDR3 has 14 residues. In DNA, the CDR3 is TGTGCCAGTAGTAGGGACAGGACCAACACTGAAGCTTTCTTT. Its translation is CASSRDRTNTEAFF.

The V and J genes are TRBV6-2 or TRBV6-3 and TRBJ2-3, with TRBD1 matching over 11 bases. This CDR3 spans 16 amino acids. CDR1 is MNHEY and CDR2 is SVGEGT in the germline V gene. The ends lost 6 bases at V and 1 base at J; junction bases unmatched: 6. The CDR3: CASSWTGGGGTDTQYF. The CDR3, as DNA: TGTGCCAGCAGCTGGACAGGGGGCGGAGGCACAGATACGCAGTATTTT.

This chain uses TRBV29-1 with TRBJ1-4, with D possibly matching TRBD1 (6 bases). The V and J ends lost 6 bases and 7 bases respectively, with 21 bases between them. Germline V gives CDR1 SQVTM, CDR2 ANQGSEA. CDR3 length: 15 residues. The CDR3 DNA sequence: TGCAGCGTACTAGGGACAAGCATTATCAGTGAAAAACTGTTTTTT. Translation: CSVLGTSIISEKLFF.